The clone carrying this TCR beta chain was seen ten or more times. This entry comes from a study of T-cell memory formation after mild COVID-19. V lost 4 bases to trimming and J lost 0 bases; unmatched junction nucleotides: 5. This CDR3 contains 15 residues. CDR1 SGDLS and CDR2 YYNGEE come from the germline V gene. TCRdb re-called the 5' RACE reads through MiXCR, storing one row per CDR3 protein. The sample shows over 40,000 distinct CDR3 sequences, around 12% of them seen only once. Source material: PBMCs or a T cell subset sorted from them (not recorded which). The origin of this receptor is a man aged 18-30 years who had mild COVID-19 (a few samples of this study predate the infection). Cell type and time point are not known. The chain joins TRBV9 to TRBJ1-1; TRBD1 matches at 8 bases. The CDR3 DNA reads TGTGCCAGCAGCCCTCGGGACAGGTTGAACACTGAAGCTTTCTTT. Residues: CASSPRDRLNTEAFF.